Here is one T cell receptor (beta chain) with its context. Trimming took off 5 bases at V and 5 bases at J, with 6 bases between the two ends. The CDR3 length is 12 residues. Germline-derived CDR1 and CDR2 are SGHTA and FQGTGA. This record belongs to a study of blood T cell repertoires in COVID-19. About the research overall: COVID-19 samples, acute and convalescent, were from the United States, Italy and Spain.

Cohorts were based on clinical histories the participants reported. Profiling relied on immunoSEQ multiplex PCR, and the TCRdb table lists in-frame clones only, not all of them. The sample holds roughly 220,000 clones, around 84% seen once. The V and J genes are TRBV7-3 and TRBJ2-2; D ambiguous. This TCR was sampled from a man aged 25-40 years with acute COVID-19. The sample consisted of PBMCs or T cells enriched from blood (not recorded which). The CDR3 DNA sequence: TGTGCCAGCAGCGTAGCTACCGGGGAGCTGTTTTTT. Amino acids: CASSVATGELFF.